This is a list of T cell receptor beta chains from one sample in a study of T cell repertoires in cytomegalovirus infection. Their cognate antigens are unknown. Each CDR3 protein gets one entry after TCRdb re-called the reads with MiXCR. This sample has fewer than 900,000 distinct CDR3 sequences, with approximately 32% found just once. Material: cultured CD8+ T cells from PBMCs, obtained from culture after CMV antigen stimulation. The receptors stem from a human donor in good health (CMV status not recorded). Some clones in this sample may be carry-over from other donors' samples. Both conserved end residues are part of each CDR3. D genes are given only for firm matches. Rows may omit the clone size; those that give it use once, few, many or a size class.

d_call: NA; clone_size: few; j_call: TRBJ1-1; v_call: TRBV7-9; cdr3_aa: CASSLVRGDTEAFF; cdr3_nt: TGTGCCAGCAGCTTAGTCCGAGGGGACACTGAAGCTTTCTTT
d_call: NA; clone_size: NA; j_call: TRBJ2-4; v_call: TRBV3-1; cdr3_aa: CASSQGTGTINIQYF; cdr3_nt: TGTGCCAGCAGCCAAGGAACCGGGACGATAAACATTCAGTACTTC
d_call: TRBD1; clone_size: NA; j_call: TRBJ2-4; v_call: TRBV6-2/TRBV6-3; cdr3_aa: CASSYYRDRGAKNIQYF; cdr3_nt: TGTGCCAGCAGTTACTATCGGGACAGGGGGGCCAAAAACATTCAGTACTTC
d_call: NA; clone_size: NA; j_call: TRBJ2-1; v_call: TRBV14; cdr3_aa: CASSRKRIEQFF; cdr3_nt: TGTGCCAGCAGCCGGAAGCGAATTGAGCAGTTCTTC
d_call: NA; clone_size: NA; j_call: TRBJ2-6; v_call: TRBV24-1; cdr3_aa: CATSDSRVSGANVLTF; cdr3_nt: TGTGCCACCAGTGATAGCAGGGTATCCGGGGCCAACGTCCTGACTTTC
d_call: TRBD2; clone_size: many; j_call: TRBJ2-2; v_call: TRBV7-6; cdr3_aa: CASTTGLADTGELFF; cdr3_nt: TGTGCCAGCACCACTGGACTAGCGGACACCGGGGAGCTGTTTTTT
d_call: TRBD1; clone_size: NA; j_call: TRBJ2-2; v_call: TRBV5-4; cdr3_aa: CASSGTGGLGELFF; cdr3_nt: TGTGCCAGCAGCGGGACAGGGGGCTTAGGGGAGCTGTTTTTT
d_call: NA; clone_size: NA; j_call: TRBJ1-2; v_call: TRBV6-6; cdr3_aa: CASSYSKLGSNYGYTF; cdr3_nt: TGTGCCAGCAGTTACTCGAAACTGGGGTCTAACTATGGCTACACCTTC
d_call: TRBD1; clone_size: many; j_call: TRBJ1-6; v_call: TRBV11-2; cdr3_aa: CASSLVGDSGNSPLHF; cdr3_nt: TGTGCCAGCAGCTTAGTAGGGGACAGTGGGAATTCACCCCTCCACTTT
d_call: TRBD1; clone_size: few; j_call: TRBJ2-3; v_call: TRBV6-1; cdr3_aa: CASSAGDRNTDTQYF; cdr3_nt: TGTGCCAGCAGTGCTGGGGACAGGAACACAGATACGCAGTATTTT
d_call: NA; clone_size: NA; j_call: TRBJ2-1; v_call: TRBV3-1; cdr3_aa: CASSQDLWARVPNEQFF; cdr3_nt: TGTGCCAGCAGCCAAGATCTATGGGCTCGGGTTCCCAATGAGCAGTTCTTC
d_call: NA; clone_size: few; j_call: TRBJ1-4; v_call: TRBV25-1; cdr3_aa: CASLRQGFQDEKLFF; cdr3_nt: TGTGCCAGCTTACGCCAGGGGTTTCAGGATGAAAAACTGTTTTTT
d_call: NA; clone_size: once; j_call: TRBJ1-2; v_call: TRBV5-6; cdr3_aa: CASTLGGNIWGYTF; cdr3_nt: TGTGCCAGCACCCTCGGGGGGAATATCTGGGGCTACACCTTC
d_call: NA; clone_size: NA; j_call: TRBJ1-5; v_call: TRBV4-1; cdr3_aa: CASSSQGGDQPQHF; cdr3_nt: TGCGCCAGCAGCTCACAGGGAGGGGATCAGCCCCAGCATTTT
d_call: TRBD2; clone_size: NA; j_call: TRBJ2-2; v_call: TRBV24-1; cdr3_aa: CATQRGRNGELFF; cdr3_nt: TGTGCCACTCAGCGGGGGCGGAACGGGGAGCTGTTTTTT
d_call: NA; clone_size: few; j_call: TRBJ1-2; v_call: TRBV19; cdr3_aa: CASGGSVYGYTF; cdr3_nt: TGTGCCAGTGGGGGATCCGTTTATGGCTACACCTTC
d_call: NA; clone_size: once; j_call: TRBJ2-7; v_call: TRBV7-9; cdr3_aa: CASSSGILSYEQYF; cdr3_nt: TGTGCCAGCAGCTCGGGGATCCTCTCCTACGAGCAGTACTTC
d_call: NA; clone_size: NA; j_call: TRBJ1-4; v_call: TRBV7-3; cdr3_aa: CASSPDGGEKLFF; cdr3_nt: TGTGCCAGCAGCCCGGACGGGGGAGAAAAACTGTTTTTT
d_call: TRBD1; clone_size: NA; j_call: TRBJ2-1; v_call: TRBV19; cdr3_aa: CVSSRYGQDNEQFF; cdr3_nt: TGTGTCAGTAGTCGCTACGGACAGGACAATGAGCAGTTCTTC
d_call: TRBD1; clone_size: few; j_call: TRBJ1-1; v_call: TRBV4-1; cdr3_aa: CASSPGPLTGGDTEAFF; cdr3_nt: TGCGCCAGCAGCCCGGGGCCCCTAACAGGGGGAGATACTGAAGCTTTCTTT
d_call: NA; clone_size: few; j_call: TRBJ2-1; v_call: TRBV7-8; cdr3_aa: CASSLANRVGGNEQFF; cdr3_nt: TGTGCCAGCAGCTTAGCCAATAGGGTAGGAGGGAATGAGCAGTTCTTC
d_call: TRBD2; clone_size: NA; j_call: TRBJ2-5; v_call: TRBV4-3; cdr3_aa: CASSQVTGGMETQYF; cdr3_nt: TGCGCCAGCAGCCAGGTTACGGGGGGGATGGAGACCCAGTACTTC
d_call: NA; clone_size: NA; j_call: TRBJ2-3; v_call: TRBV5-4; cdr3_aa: CASSTRNTQYF; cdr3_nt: TGTGCCAGCAGCACGAGAAATACGCAGTATTTT
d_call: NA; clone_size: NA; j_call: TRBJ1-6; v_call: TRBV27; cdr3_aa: CASSLYRTASPLHF; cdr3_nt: TGTGCCAGCAGTTTGTACAGGACCGCTTCACCCCTCCACTTT
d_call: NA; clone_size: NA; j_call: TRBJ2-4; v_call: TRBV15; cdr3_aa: CATSSPEEGENIQYF; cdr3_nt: TGTGCCACCAGCAGCCCAGAGGAGGGGGAAAACATTCAGTACTTC
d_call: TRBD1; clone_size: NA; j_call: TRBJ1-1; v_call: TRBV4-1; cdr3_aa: CASSPPLAGGAIRVDNTEAFF; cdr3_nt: TGCGCCAGCAGCCCCCCCCTGGCAGGGGGCGCAATTAGGGTGGATAACACTGAAGCTTTCTTT
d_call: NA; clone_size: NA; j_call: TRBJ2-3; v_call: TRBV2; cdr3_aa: CASRGGRDTQYF; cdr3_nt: TGTGCCAGCAGGGGGGGCCGGGATACGCAGTATTTT
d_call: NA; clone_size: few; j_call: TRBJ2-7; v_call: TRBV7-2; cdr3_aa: CASSLQPMSSYEQYF; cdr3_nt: TGTGCCAGCAGCTTACAGCCGATGAGCTCCTACGAGCAGTACTTC
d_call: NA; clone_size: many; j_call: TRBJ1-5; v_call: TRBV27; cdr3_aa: CASQKDGGQPQHF; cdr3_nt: TGTGCCAGCCAGAAGGACGGCGGTCAGCCCCAGCATTTT
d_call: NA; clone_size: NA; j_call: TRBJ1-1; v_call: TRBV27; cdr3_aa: CASSFFGQEAFF; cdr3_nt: TGTGCCAGCAGTTTTTTTGGACAGGAAGCTTTCTTT
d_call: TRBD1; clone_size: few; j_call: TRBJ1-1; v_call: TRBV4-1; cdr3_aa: CASSQDWDSNTEAFF; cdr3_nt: TGCGCCAGCAGCCAAGATTGGGACAGTAACACTGAAGCTTTCTTT
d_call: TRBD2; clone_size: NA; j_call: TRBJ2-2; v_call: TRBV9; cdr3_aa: CASSVTGLKTGELFF; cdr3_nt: TGTGCCAGCAGCGTAACGGGACTAAAAACCGGGGAGCTGTTTTTT
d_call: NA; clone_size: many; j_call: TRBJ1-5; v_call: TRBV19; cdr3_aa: CASSKLGTNQPQHF; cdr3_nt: TGTGCCAGTAGTAAGCTAGGGACGAATCAGCCCCAGCATTTT
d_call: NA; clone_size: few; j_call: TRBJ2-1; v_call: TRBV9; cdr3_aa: CASSDRDSLEVIDNEQFF; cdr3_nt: TGTGCCAGCAGCGATAGGGACTCCTTGGAAGTGATCGACAATGAGCAGTTCTTC
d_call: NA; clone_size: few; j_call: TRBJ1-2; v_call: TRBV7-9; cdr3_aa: CASSPRDGNFF; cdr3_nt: TGTGCCAGCAGCCCCCGGGACGGAAACTTCTTC
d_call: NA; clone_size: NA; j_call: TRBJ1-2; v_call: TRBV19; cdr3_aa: CASSMEGDYYGYTF; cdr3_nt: TGTGCCAGTAGTATGGAGGGAGACTACTATGGCTACACCTTC
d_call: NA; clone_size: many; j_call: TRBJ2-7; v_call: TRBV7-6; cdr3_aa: CASRGEGEQYF; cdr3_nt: TGTGCCAGCAGGGGGGAAGGCGAGCAGTACTTC
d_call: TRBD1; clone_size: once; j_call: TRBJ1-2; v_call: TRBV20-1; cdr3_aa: CSARDKGQGQLFYGYTF; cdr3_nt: TGCAGTGCTAGAGATAAAGGCCAGGGACAGTTATTCTATGGCTACACCTTC
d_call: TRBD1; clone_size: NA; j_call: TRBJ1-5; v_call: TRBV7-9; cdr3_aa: CASSGGTEPSGQPQHF; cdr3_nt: TGTGCCAGCAGCGGCGGGACAGAGCCTTCGGGGCAGCCCCAGCATTTT
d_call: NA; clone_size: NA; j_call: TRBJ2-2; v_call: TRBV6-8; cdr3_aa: CASSYRANTGELFF; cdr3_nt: TGTGCCAGCAGTTACAGGGCGAACACCGGGGAGCTGTTTTTT
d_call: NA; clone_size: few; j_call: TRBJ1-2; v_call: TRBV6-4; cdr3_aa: CASSDSQRGYGYTF; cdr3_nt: TGTGCCAGCAGTGACTCCCAACGAGGATATGGCTACACCTTC
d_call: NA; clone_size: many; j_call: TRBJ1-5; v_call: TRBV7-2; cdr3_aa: CASSAGGTRPQHF; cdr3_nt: TGTGCCAGCAGCGCCGGCGGGACTAGGCCCCAGCATTTT